These 9 T cell receptor beta chains share one sample of origin, sequenced in a study of spatial heterogeneity in lung cancer. Time point meaning: sample taken at primary tumor resection. Tumor, nontumor lung or frozen PBMC supplied whole RNA that was sequenced unsorted. TCRdb called the 5' RACE reads again in MiXCR, with one record for every CDR3 protein. The sample consists of 45,000 to 55,000 distinct CDR3 sequences, approximately 5% of them appearing once. Sequencing used PBMCs, obtained at surgery. The receptors derive from a male donor with early-stage non-small cell lung cancer.

This clonotype has at least ten counts. V and J are TRBV7-9 and TRBJ2-7, with TRBD2 identical over 7 bases. Germline assignment: CDR1 SEHNR and CDR2 FQNEAQ (reference sequence). Trimming took 0 bases from V and 6 from J; bases not matched to a gene: 14. CDR3 length equals 17 residues. The CDR3 loop is CASSLAVGRGRGTEQYF. CDR3 coding DNA: TGTGCCAGCAGCTTAGCGGTTGGGAGGGGCAGAGGGACCGAGCAGTACTTC. The full variable domain, rest sourced from reference TRBV7-9 and TRBJ2-7, is DTGVSQNPRHKITKRGQNVTFRCDPISEHNRLYWYRQTLGQGPEFLTYFQNEAQLEKSRLLSDRFSAERPKGSFSTLEIQRTEQGDSAMYLCASSLAVGRGRGTEQYFGPGTRLTVT.

This clonotype was recorded many times. The V call is TRBV29-1, the J call TRBJ1-2, with D hard to call. The CDR3 contains 12 residues. Per germline, CDR1 SQVTM and CDR2 ANQGSEA. Trimming removed 2 bases at V and 2 bases at J, with 6 bases between. CDR3 DNA sequence: TGCAGCGTTGAACGGGGAAACTATGGCTACACCTTC. Encoded protein: CSVERGNYGYTF.

This clonotype was found many times. The chain couples TRBV20-1 to TRBJ2-5; 12 bases align to TRBD2. Germline-derived CDR1 and CDR2 are DFQATT and SNEGSKA (reference sequence). This CDR3 has 14 residues. CDR3 in amino acids: CSARGLAGPGTQYF. In DNA form, the CDR3 reads TGCAGCGCGCGTGGACTAGCGGGGCCGGGGACCCAGTACTTC.

This clonotype was counted ten times or more. The chain has TRBV12-3 or TRBV12-4 and TRBJ1-6; no firm D call. V was clipped by 3 bases and J by 10 bases, with 10 bases between them. The length of the CDR3 is 13 residues. The DNA of the CDR3 is TGTGCCAGCAGTTTCGGGTTGCAGTCACCCCTCCACTTT. The encoded protein is CASSFGLQSPLHF.

This clonotype was found many times. The V and J genes are TRBV5-1 and TRBJ2-7; tentative D call: TRBD1 (5 bases). CDR1 is SGHRS, CDR2 YFSETQ, per germline. V lost 2 bases and J lost 4, with 13 bases in between. There are 14 residues in the CDR3. CDR3 sequence reads: CASSFGRVAYEQYF. CDR3 nucleotide sequence: TGCGCCAGCAGCTTTGGCAGGGTGGCGTACGAGCAGTACTTC.

This clonotype has at least ten counts. The rearrangement uses TRBV9 and TRBJ2-2; D is possibly TRBD2 (6 bases). Germline CDR1 reads SGDLS; CDR2 reads YYNGEE. The CDR3 spans 16 residues. With 0 bases removed from V and 4 bases from J, the gap between germline ends came to 13 bases. The DNA of the CDR3 is TGTGCCAGCAGCGTAGGGGTAGGGAGGAGCACCGGGGAGCTGTTTTTT. Amino acid sequence: CASSVGVGRSTGELFF. The full variable domain, in which reference TRBV9 and TRBJ2-2 provide the parts outside the CDR3, is DSGVTQTPKHLITATGQRVTLRCSPRSGDLSVYWYQQSLDQGLQFLIQYYNGEERAKGNILERFSAQQFPDLHSELNLSSLELGDSALYFCASSVGVGRSTGELFFGEGSRLTVL.

This clonotype was counted many times. This chain joins TRBV4-1 and TRBJ2-1; 10 nucleotides match TRBD2. Germline assignment: CDR1 MGHRA and CDR2 YSYEKL. There are 16 residues in the CDR3. The ends lost 2 bases at V and 2 bases at J; junction bases unmatched: 3. The DNA of the CDR3 is TGCGCCAGCAGCCAACATAGCGGGAGGACCTACAATGAGCAGTTCTTC. As protein: CASSQHSGRTYNEQFF.

This clonotype came up a few times. The chain is built from TRBV6-1 and TRBJ2-2, with D possibly matching TRBD1 (6 bases). Trimming cost V 7 bases and J 5 bases, with 14 bases left between them. Germline lookup yields CDR1 MNHNS and CDR2 SASEGT. The CDR3 is 14 residues long. CDR3 in amino acids: CASTQGRVTGELFF. The CDR3 DNA follows: TGTGCCAGCACCCAGGGGAGAGTGACCGGGGAGCTGTTTTTT.

This clonotype was seen many times. The rearrangement links TRBV7-2 to TRBJ2-1; 13 nucleotides line up with TRBD2. The CDR3 sequence is 15 residues long. Germline V gives CDR1 SGHTA, CDR2 FQGNSA. Trimming took 5 bases from V and 5 from J; bases not matched to a gene: 3. The CDR3 spells CASSRTSGSHNEQFF. Written as DNA, the CDR3 is TGTGCCAGCAGCCGGACTAGCGGGAGCCACAATGAGCAGTTCTTC.